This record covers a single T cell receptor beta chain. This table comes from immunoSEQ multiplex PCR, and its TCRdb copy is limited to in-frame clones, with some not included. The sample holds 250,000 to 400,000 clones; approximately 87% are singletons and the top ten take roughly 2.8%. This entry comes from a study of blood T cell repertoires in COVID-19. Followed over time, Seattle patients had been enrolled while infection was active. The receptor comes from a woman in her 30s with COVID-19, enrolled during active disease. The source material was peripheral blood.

The CDR3 here is CASSSYGQSYEQYF. The CDR3 nucleotides are TGTGCCAGCAGCTCGTACGGACAGTCCTACGAGCAGTACTTC. The chain couples TRBV7-2 to TRBJ2-7; TRBD1 is a possible D gene (6 bases). Per the germline V gene, CDR1 is SGHTA and CDR2 is FQGNSA. This CDR3 spans 14 amino acids. Trimming left V 4 bases short and J 1 base short, with 11 bases between.